This T cell receptor (beta chain) was identified in a study of T cell changes during pregnancy in multiple sclerosis. Generated by immunoSEQ multiplex PCR, the TCRdb table keeps only in-frame clones and is missing some. The data hold 100,000 or so clones, with 90% to 95% observed a single time. Trimming took off 5 bases at V and 10 bases at J, with 12 bases between the two ends. Looked up from germline, CDR1 is LGHNT and CDR2 is FRNRAP. The CDR3 is made up of 12 amino acids. The chain couples TRBV12-5 to TRBJ2-1, with TRBD2 as a possible D gene (5 bases). Here the sequenced sample was peripheral blood, taken after pregnancy. The TCR was taken from a female donor with multiple sclerosis, enrolled in a pregnancy study. The DNA of the CDR3 is TGTGCTAGTGGTCTTAGCGATCTGGAGCAGTTCTTC. The encoded protein is CASGLSDLEQFF.